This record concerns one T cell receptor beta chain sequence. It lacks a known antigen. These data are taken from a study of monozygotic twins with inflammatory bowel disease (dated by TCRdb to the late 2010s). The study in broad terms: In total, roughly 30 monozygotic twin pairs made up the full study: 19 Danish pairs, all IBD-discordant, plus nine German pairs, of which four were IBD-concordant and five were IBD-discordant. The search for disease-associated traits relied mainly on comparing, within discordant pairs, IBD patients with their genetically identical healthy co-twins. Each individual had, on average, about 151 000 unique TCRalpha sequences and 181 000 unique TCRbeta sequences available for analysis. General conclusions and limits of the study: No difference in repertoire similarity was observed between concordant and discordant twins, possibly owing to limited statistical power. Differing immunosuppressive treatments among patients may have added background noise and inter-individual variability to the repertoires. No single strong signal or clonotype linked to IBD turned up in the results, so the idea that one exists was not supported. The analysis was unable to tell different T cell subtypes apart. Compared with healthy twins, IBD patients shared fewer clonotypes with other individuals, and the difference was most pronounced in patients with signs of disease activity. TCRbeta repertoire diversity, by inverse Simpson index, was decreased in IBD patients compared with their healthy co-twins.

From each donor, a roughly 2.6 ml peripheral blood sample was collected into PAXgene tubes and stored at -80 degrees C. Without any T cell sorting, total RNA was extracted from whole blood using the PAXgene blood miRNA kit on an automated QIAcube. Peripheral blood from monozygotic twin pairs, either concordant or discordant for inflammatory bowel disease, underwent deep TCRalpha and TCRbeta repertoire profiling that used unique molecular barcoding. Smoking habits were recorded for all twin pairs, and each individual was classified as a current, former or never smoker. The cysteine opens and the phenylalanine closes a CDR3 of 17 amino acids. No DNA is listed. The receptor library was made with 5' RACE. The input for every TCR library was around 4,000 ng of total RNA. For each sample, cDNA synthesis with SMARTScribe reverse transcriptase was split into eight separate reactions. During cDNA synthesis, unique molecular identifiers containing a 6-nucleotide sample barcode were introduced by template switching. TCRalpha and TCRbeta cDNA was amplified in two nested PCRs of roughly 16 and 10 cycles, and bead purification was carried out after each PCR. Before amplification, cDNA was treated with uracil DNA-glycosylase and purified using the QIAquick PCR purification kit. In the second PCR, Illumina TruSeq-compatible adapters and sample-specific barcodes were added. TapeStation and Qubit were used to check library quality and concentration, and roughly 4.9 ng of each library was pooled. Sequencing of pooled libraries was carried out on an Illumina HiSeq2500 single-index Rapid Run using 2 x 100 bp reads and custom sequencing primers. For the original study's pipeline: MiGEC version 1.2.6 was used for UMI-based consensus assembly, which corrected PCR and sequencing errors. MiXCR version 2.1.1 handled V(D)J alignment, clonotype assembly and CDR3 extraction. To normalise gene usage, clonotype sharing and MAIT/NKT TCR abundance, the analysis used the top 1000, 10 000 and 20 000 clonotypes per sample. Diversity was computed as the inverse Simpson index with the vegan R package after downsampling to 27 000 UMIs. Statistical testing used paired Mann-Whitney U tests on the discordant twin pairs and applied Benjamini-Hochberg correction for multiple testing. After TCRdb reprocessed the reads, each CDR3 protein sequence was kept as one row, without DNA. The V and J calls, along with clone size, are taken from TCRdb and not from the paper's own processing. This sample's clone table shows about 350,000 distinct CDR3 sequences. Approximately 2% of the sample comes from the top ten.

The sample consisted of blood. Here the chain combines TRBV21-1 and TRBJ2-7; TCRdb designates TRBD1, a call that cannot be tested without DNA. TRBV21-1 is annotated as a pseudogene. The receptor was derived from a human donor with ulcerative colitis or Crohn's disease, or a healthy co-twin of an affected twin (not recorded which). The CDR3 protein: CASSSQIYRVLSYEQYF.